This passage covers 3 T cell receptor beta chains from one sample sequenced in a study of CD8 T cells in ankylosing spondylitis. MiXCR, applied by TCRdb to the 5' RACE reads, yields one record per CDR3 protein. The table records 26,000 or so distinct CDR3 sequences, roughly 7.9% of them present only once. Sequencing was done on a sample of blood. These receptors were obtained from a male donor with ankylosing spondylitis or in good health (not recorded which).

This clonotype was seen only a few times. The CDR3 loop reads CATDMTSENTDTQYF. CDR3 DNA: TGTGCCACCGATATGACTAGCGAGAACACAGATACGCAGTATTTT. The J gene is TRBJ2-3, the V gene TRBV10-3; 8 bases fit TRBD2. CDR3 length equals 15 residues. Germline V gene sequence: CDR1 ENHRY, CDR2 SYGVKD. V was pared by 10 bases and J by 2 bases, with 11 bases of the junction left unmatched.

This clonotype was seen at least ten times. The gene calls are TRBV4-3 and TRBJ2-3; 8 bases are a match to TRBD2. V was pared by 1 base and J by 4 bases, with 10 bases of the junction left unmatched. This CDR3 contains 17 residues. CDR1 and CDR2 from the germline V gene are LGHNA and YSLEER. CDR3 bases: TGCGCCAGCAGCCAAGCCCTAGCGGGCAGCCGGCCAGATACGCAGTATTTT. Translation gives CASSQALAGSRPDTQYF.

The chain employs TRBV24-1 and TRBJ1-5; a possible D gene is TRBD1 (5 bases). V lost 4 bases, J lost 0 bases, and 12 bases lay in between. The germline V gene encodes CDR1 KGHDR and CDR2 SFDVKD. This CDR3 region has 16 residues. CDR3 DNA sequence: TGTGCCACCAGTGAAATACAGGTGAATAGCAATCAGCCCCAGCATTTT. It translates to CATSEIQVNSNQPQHF.